Following are 2 T cell receptor beta chains from one sample sequenced in a study of control samples from healthy donors and cancer patients. Repertoires were generated with immunoSEQ multiplex PCR, while TCRdb's copy carries only in-frame clones and drops some. This sample has over 200,000 clones; roughly 80% occur once, and the top ten carry roughly 15%. The specimen was PBMCs. The receptors come from an older woman with lung cancer.

This chain uses TRBV19 with TRBJ2-5, with TRBD1 identical over 8 bases. The CDR3 has 15 amino acids. V lost 4 bases, J lost 2 bases, and 6 bases stayed unmatched. Germline loops: CDR1 LNHDA, CDR2 SQIVND (reference sequence). CDR3: CASSTGTGEQETQYF. In DNA form, the CDR3 reads TGTGCCAGTAGTACAGGGACAGGAGAACAAGAGACCCAGTACTTC.

The chain is built from TRBV5-1 and TRBJ1-2; 7 bases align to TRBD1. J was trimmed by 6 bases and V by 2 bases; bases with no gene match: 10. This CDR3 contains 15 residues. From germline, CDR1 is SGHRS and CDR2 YFSETQ. CDR3 bases: TGCGCCAGCAGCTTAAATCGAGGGACAGACAATGGCTACACCTTC. It yields the protein CASSLNRGTDNGYTF.